One and the same sample provided the 13 T cell receptor beta chains below, sequenced in a study of blood T cell repertoires in COVID-19. Sequencing used immunoSEQ multiplex PCR; TCRdb keeps in-frame clones, though not all of them. The repertoire holds about 180,000 clones, with 70% to 90% as singletons. Source material: peripheral blood. These receptors all come from a man between 60 and 75 years old with acute or convalescent COVID-19.

The chain couples TRBV6-6 to TRBJ2-4; a weak D match, TRBD2 (5 bases). There are 16 residues in the CDR3. Germline loops: CDR1 MNHNY, CDR2 SVGAGI (reference sequence). V shed 0 bases and J shed 2 bases, with 11 bases lying between them. CDR3 amino acids: CASSYSSSRTKNIQYF. As DNA, the CDR3 is TGTGCCAGCAGTTACTCGTCTAGCCGGACCAAAAACATTCAGTACTTC.

CDR3 DNA: TGTGCCAGCAGCGTCGAGGGAGGGCCGAGGAATGAGCAGTTCTTC. It codes for CASSVEGGPRNEQFF. V gene TRBV9 combines with J gene TRBJ2-1; 7 nucleotides line up with TRBD2. The J segment lost 7 bases and the V segment lost 2 bases, leaving 9 bases of the junction unmatched. The CDR3 totals 15 residues. Germline V gives CDR1 SGDLS, CDR2 YYNGEE.

The CDR3 region is CASSPGLITDTQYF. As DNA, the CDR3 is TGCGCCAGCAGCCCCGGGTTGATCACAGATACGCAGTATTTT. The rearrangement uses TRBV5-1 and TRBJ2-3; D is uncertain. Germline lookup yields CDR1 SGHRS and CDR2 YFSETQ. Trimming took off 4 bases at V and 2 bases at J, with 11 bases between the two ends. The CDR3 has 14 residues.

This clone was seen only once. At one end, the junction sequence differs from germline, possibly due to a read error. The J gene is TRBJ2-5, the V gene TRBV7-7; tentatively, D is TRBD2 (6 bases). The CDR3 runs 16 residues. Germline CDR1 is SSHAT and CDR2 is FNYEAQ (reference sequence). The CDR3 sequence is CASTAYAASEKETQYF. In DNA form, the CDR3 reads TGTGCTAGCACCGCTTACGCGGCTAGCGAGAAAGAGACCCAGTACTTC.

The chain uses TRBV2 and TRBJ1-4; TRBD1 might be the D (6 bases). The CDR3 sequence is 14 residues long. The V end lost 8 bases, the J end lost 7 bases, and 17 bases lay between the germline ends. The germline CDR1 and CDR2 sequences are SNHLY and FYNNEI. The CDR3 loop is CASGYGGAAEKLFF. The CDR3 DNA reads as TGTGCCAGCGGGTACGGGGGGGCAGCTGAAAAACTGTTTTTT. Full variable domain (outside the CDR3, taken from reference TRBV2 and TRBJ1-4): EPEVTQTPSHQVTQMGQEVILRCVPISNHLYFYWYRQILGQKVEFLVSFYNNEISEKSEIFDDQFSVERPDGSNFTLKIRSTKLEDSAMYFCASGYGGAAEKLFFGSGTQLSVL.

This sequence joins TRBV12-5 and TRBJ2-2, with 10 bases lining up with TRBD1. From germline, CDR1 is LGHNT and CDR2 FRNRAP. The CDR3 extends over 16 amino acids. Germline trimming cut 5 bases from V and 0 bases from J; bases unmatched to any gene: 3. The CDR3 is CASGPGQGANTGELFF. CDR3 DNA: TGTGCTAGTGGTCCCGGACAGGGGGCGAACACCGGGGAGCTGTTTTTT.

Written as DNA, the CDR3 is TGTGCCAGCTCACCAGAGGCAGATACGCAGTATTTT. Its protein product is CASSPEADTQYF. This rearrangement joins TRBV18 to TRBJ2-3; D is undetermined. Trimming took off 2 bases at V and 4 bases at J, with 4 bases between the two ends. Per the germline V gene, CDR1 is KGHSH and CDR2 is LQKENI. The CDR3 consists of 12 residues.

This chain joins TRBV19 and TRBJ2-7; TRBD1 matches 9 bases. The junction had 4 bases not matched to a gene; V was cut back by 4 bases and J by 3 bases. The CDR3 has 14 residues. CDR1 and CDR2 from the germline V gene are LNHDA and SQIVND (reference sequence). For the CDR3, the DNA is TGTGCCAGTAGTACAAGACAGGGGGTCTACGAGCAGTACTTC. Its translation is CASSTRQGVYEQYF. Combining the CDR3 with reference TRBV19 and TRBJ2-7 gives the whole variable domain DGGITQSPKYLFRKEGQNVTLSCEQNLNHDAMYWYRQDPGQGLRLIYYSQIVNDFQKGDIAEGYSVSREKKESFPLTVTSAQKNPTAFYLCASSTRQGVYEQYFGPGTRLTVT.

This sequence joins TRBV28 and TRBJ2-3; perhaps TRBD2 as D (5 bases). Germline values: CDR1 MDHEN, CDR2 SYDVKM. This CDR3 is 16 amino acids long. The germline V and J ends were trimmed by 5 bases and 2 bases, with 17 bases remaining between them. Written as DNA, the CDR3 is TGTGCCAGCAGTACCCCCCGGGAATCCCCCACAGATACGCAGTATTTT. Encoded protein: CASSTPRESPTDTQYF. Complete variable domain (other parts from reference TRBV28 and TRBJ2-3): DVKVTQSSRYLVKRTGEKVFLECVQDMDHENMFWYRQDPGLGLRLIYFSYDVKMKEKGDIPEGYSVSREKKERFSLILESASTNQTSMYLCASSTPRESPTDTQYFGPGTRLTVL.

V and J are TRBV24-1 and TRBJ2-1, with 7 nucleotides matching TRBD1. With 3 bases clipped from V and 6 bases from J, the junction kept 1 base outside the gene matches. In germline, CDR1 is KGHDR, CDR2 SFDVKD. This CDR3 spans 13 amino acids. The CDR3 DNA reads TGTGCCACCAGTGATGGGACAGCCAATGAGCAGTTCTTC. It translates to CATSDGTANEQFF.

Written as DNA, the CDR3 is TGTGCCGGGCAGGCAGCAACTAACTATGGCTACACCTTC. This translates into CAGQAATNYGYTF. The genes are TRBV10-3 and TRBJ1-2; D not resolved. Germline V CDR1 and CDR2: ENHRY, SYGVKD. The CDR3 loop spans 13 amino acids. Trimming cost V 11 bases and J 0 bases, with 13 bases left between them.

V gene TRBV4-3 combines with J gene TRBJ1-4; 9 bases match TRBD1. The germline V gene has CDR1 LGHNA and CDR2 YSLEER. This CDR3 has 18 amino acids. V dropped 4 bases and J dropped 8; count of bases not matched to a gene: 17. The CDR3, as DNA: TGCGCCAGCAGCCCTCTGTCCCGGGACAGGGAAGAAGGGGAAAAACTGTTTTTT. It yields the protein CASSPLSRDREEGEKLFF.

A few counts support this clone. The chain uses TRBV18 and TRBJ1-6; possible D gene TRBD1, 6 bases. The CDR3 extends over 15 amino acids. Deletions cut 1 base from V and 5 bases from J, with 9 bases between. Looked up from germline, CDR1 is KGHSH and CDR2 is LQKENI. The DNA of the CDR3 is TGTGCCAGCTCACCACAGGACAGTAATAATTCACCCCTCCACTTT. Amino acids: CASSPQDSNNSPLHF.